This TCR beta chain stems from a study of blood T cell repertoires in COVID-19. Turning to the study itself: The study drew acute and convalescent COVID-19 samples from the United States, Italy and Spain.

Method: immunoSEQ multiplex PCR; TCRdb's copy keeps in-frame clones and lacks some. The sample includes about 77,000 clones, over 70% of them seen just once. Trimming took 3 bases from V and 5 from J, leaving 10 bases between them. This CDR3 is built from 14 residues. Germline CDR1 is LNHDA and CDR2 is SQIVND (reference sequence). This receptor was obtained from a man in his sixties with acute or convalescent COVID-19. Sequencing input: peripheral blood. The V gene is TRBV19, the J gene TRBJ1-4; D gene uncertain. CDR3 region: CASSILQQNEKLFF. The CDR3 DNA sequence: TGTGCCAGTAGTATTTTGCAACAAAATGAAAAACTGTTTTTT. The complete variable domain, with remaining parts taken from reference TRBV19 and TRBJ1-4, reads DGGITQSPKYLFRKEGQNVTLSCEQNLNHDAMYWYRQDPGQGLRLIYYSQIVNDFQKGDIAEGYSVSREKKESFPLTVTSAQKNPTAFYLCASSILQQNEKLFFGSGTQLSVL.